The 9 T cell receptor beta chains presented below share a single source sample, sequenced in a study of OX40 agonist ivuxolimab in advanced cancers. TCRdb's copy holds only in-frame clones and misses some; the assay was immunoSEQ multiplex PCR. The sample contains about 73,000 clones, about 87% of which appear only once. The sequencing used CD4+ or CD8+ T cells sorted from blood, collected in a trial of the OX40 agonist ivuxolimab. These receptors came from an adult with an advanced solid tumor such as melanoma, head and neck, liver or kidney cancer.

As DNA, the CDR3 is TGTGCCACCCTCCGGGACGGAAAGGAAAAACTGTTTTTT. Amino acids: CATLRDGKEKLFF. The chain couples TRBV27 to TRBJ1-4, with a weak D call TRBD1 (5 bases). Per the germline V gene, CDR1 is MNHEY and CDR2 is SMNVEV (reference sequence). Trimming shortened V by 10 bases and J by 8 bases, and 17 bases separated the two germline ends. The CDR3 consists of 13 residues.

CDR3: CASRSYGELFF. CDR3 in DNA: TGTGCCAGCAGATCGTACGGGGAGCTGTTTTTT. The chain couples TRBV6-1 to TRBJ2-2; no reliable D call. In germline, CDR1 is MNHNS, CDR2 SASEGT. The CDR3 consists of 11 residues. V was shortened by 6 bases and J by 7 bases, with 6 bases between the two germline ends.

This sequence joins TRBV29-1 and TRBJ1-1; D remains unclear. Germline CDR1 is SQVTM and CDR2 is ANQGSEA. CDR3 length equals 11 residues. Trimming removed 1 base from V and 7 bases from J, with 7 bases in between. CDR3 sequence reads: CSVEGYSEAFF. For the CDR3, the DNA is TGCAGCGTTGAAGGTTACAGTGAAGCTTTCTTT.

The chain joins TRBV7-9 to TRBJ2-7; 9 bases are shared with TRBD1. The V gene's germline CDR1 is SEHNR and CDR2 FQNEAQ (reference sequence). The CDR3 spans 14 residues. Losses at the gene ends were 4 bases for V and 7 bases for J; bases not matched to a gene: 8. The CDR3 spells CASSSGQGPWEQYF. As DNA, the CDR3 is TGTGCCAGCAGCTCCGGACAGGGGCCTTGGGAGCAGTACTTC.

The genes are TRBV19 and TRBJ2-3, with 12 bases lining up with TRBD2. CDR1 LNHDA and CDR2 SQIVND come from the germline V gene (reference sequence). There are 13 residues in the CDR3. V lost 3 bases and J lost 14; bases outside the gene matches: 6. The CDR3 bases are TGTGCCAGTAGTATTTCTAGCGGGGGGGCCGTGTATTTT. Amino acids: CASSISSGGAVYF.

The V call is TRBV7-9, the J call TRBJ2-5; 12 positions match TRBD2. Germline CDR1 is SEHNR and CDR2 is FQNEAQ (reference sequence). The CDR3 is 17 amino acids. The V and J ends lost 1 base and 4 bases, in that order; junction bases with no gene match: 7. CDR3 DNA: TGTGCCAGCAGCTTAGTACCTAGCGGGAGGGCCGGAGAGACCCAGTACTTC. It specifies CASSLVPSGRAGETQYF.

This chain uses TRBV7-9 with TRBJ1-2, with 12 positions matching TRBD1. The V segment lost 5 bases and the J segment 7 bases; nucleotides outside the gene matches: 14. The CDR3 is made up of 17 amino acids. Germline V gives CDR1 SEHNR, CDR2 FQNEAQ (reference sequence). The CDR3: CASSPPNPGQGAFGYTF. Written as DNA, the CDR3 is TGTGCCAGCAGCCCCCCTAACCCGGGACAGGGGGCGTTTGGCTACACCTTC.

The chain uses TRBV29-1 and TRBJ2-3, with a possible D match to TRBD2 (5 bases). CDR1 and CDR2 from the germline V gene are SQVTM and ANQGSEA. The CDR3 is made up of 12 amino acids. V was clipped by 5 bases and J by 8 bases, with 14 bases between them. CDR3 DNA: TGCAGCGTTACCACGATGGCGGGTACGCAGTATTTT. Its translation is CSVTTMAGTQYF.

This clone occurred once. V gene TRBV7-2 combines with J gene TRBJ2-5; D might be TRBD1 or TRBD2, each matching 6 bases. The J call could be wrong; TRBJ2-7 is a better fit for the DNA end. This CDR3 spans 15 amino acids. Germline V CDR1 and CDR2: SGHTA, FQGNSA. CDR3 region: CASSLAQGRSYEQYF. CDR3 DNA sequence: TGTGCCAGCAGCTTAGCCCAGGGGAGGTCCTACGAGCAGTACTTC.